The 21 T cell receptor beta chains presented below share a single source sample, sequenced in a study of identifying expanded T cells in peripheral blood. The repertoire was sequenced with immunoSEQ multiplex PCR; TCRdb's copy has only in-frame clones and lacks some. Seen here are under 85,000 clones, around 84% observed once, and the top ten hold around a fifth. The specimen sequenced was blood. The receptors were sampled from a person aged 18 to 70 in good health.

This chain connects TRBV10-3 to TRBJ1-1; a possible D gene is TRBD1 (5 bases). Germline assignment: CDR1 ENHRY and CDR2 SYGVKD. The length of the CDR3 is 11 residues. Between the trimmed V and J ends, which lost 2 bases and 11 bases, there was a span of 9 bases. The CDR3 DNA sequence: TGTGCCATCAGTGAGGGGGCAGGGGCTTTCTTT. Translating gives CAISEGAGAFF.

The gene calls are TRBV29-1 and TRBJ2-5, with D unclear. The CDR3 has 12 amino acids. The V end was cut by 3 bases, the J end by 2 bases, with 7 bases between. In germline, CDR1 is SQVTM, CDR2 ANQGSEA. The CDR3: CSVDVSQETQYF. The DNA of the CDR3 is TGCAGCGTTGACGTCAGTCAAGAGACCCAGTACTTC.

This clone occurred a few times. This chain joins TRBV28 and TRBJ2-1, with no clear D. Germline loops: CDR1 MDHEN, CDR2 SYDVKM. Trimming took off 3 bases at V and 12 bases at J, with 9 bases between the two ends. The CDR3 consists of 11 residues. The CDR3: CASSFSLGQFF. The CDR3 DNA is TGTGCCAGCAGTTTCAGTCTTGGGCAGTTCTTC.

This chain links TRBV4-3 with TRBJ2-2; 7 nucleotides line up with TRBD2. Germline V gene data show CDR1 as LGHNA and CDR2 as YSLEER. With 1 base clipped from V and 7 bases from J, the junction kept 6 bases outside the gene matches. This CDR3 contains 15 residues. CDR3 coding DNA: TGCGCCAGCAGCCAAGTCGCGGGGGTTGGCGGGGAGCTGTTTTTT. Translated, it gives CASSQVAGVGGELFF.

The chain couples TRBV7-2 to TRBJ2-3; the match to TRBD2 covers 8 bases. The CDR3 has 16 amino acids. V trimming: 5 bases; J trimming: 0 bases; junction bases outside the gene matches: 7. Germline values: CDR1 SGHTA, CDR2 FQGNSA. The CDR3, as DNA: TGTGCCAGCAGCGTATTAGCGGGGCGGAGCACAGATACGCAGTATTTT. Its protein is CASSVLAGRSTDTQYF.

This rearrangement joins TRBV11-2 to TRBJ2-1; D not resolved. CDR3 length: 14 amino acids. Trimming took off 1 base at V and 2 bases at J, with 6 bases between the two ends. Germline V CDR1 and CDR2: SGHAT, FQNNGV. Here the CDR3 DNA reads TGTGCCAGCAGCTTAGCCCGGGCCTACAATGAGCAGTTCTTC. This sequence encodes CASSLARAYNEQFF.

The rearrangement uses TRBV18 and TRBJ2-5, with D possibly matching TRBD2 (5 bases). CDR3 length equals 14 residues. V gave up 3 bases and J gave up 3 bases, with 11 bases separating them. Germline V CDR1 and CDR2: KGHSH, LQKENI. CDR3 DNA: TGTGCCAGCTCACCTGACCTAGCAGAAGAGACCCAGTACTTC. It encodes CASSPDLAEETQYF.

J is TRBJ2-3 and V is TRBV19, with a possible D match to TRBD1 (5 bases). The CDR3 runs 13 residues. The germline gives CDR1 LNHDA, CDR2 SQIVND (reference sequence). V dropped 3 bases and J dropped 5 bases, with 9 bases sitting between them. The CDR3 loop reads CASSMGREDTQYF. CDR3 in DNA: TGTGCCAGTAGTATGGGGCGCGAAGATACGCAGTATTTT.

Concerning this clone: A read error may explain this, as a much larger clone is one base away. The chain uses TRBV11-3 and TRBJ2-1; D gene uncertain. This CDR3 spans 13 amino acids. Trimming stripped 1 base from V and 2 bases from J, with 3 bases between. The germline CDR1 and CDR2 sequences are SGHNT and YENEEA. CDR3 DNA: TGTGCCAGCAGCTTAGGCACCTACAATGAGCAGTTCTTC. Translating it yields CASSLGTYNEQFF.

The chain joins TRBV9 to TRBJ2-1, with no clear D. This CDR3 spans 14 amino acids. The germline V and J ends were trimmed by 0 bases and 5 bases, with 9 bases remaining between them. Germline V gene data show CDR1 as SGDLS and CDR2 as YYNGEE. CDR3 DNA sequence: TGTGCCAGCAGCGTAGGGGTGACTGACAATGAGCAGTTCTTC. This gives the protein CASSVGVTDNEQFF.

This rearrangement joins TRBV29-1 to TRBJ1-4; D not certain. Looked up from germline, CDR1 is SQVTM and CDR2 is ANQGSEA. The CDR3 totals 12 residues. Between the trimmed V and J ends, which lost 0 bases and 14 bases, there was a span of 13 bases. DNA of the CDR3: TGCAGCGTTGAAGAGTGGGGTACCGGCCTGTTTTTT. This sequence encodes CSVEEWGTGLFF.

CDR3: CATSREGGGYEQYF. The CDR3 DNA reads as TGTGCCACCAGCAGAGAAGGGGGGGGCTACGAGCAGTACTTC. This chain joins TRBV15 and TRBJ2-7, with D perhaps matching TRBD2 (7 bases). Trimming removed 0 bases at V and 3 bases at J, with 9 bases between. The CDR3 has 14 amino acids. Germline V gives CDR1 LNHNV, CDR2 YYDKDF (reference sequence).

The chain recombines TRBV27 with TRBJ2-1; 8 nucleotides match TRBD1. The germline CDR1 and CDR2 sequences are MNHEY and SMNVEV (reference sequence). After removal of 8 bases from V and 2 bases from J, the junction contained 2 bases not matched to a gene. This CDR3 contains 13 residues. Here the CDR3 DNA reads TGTGCCAGCGCAGGGGGCGCCTACAATGAGCAGTTCTTC. This encodes CASAGGAYNEQFF.

This chain connects TRBV4-2 to TRBJ2-3; maybe TRBD2 (5 bases). The CDR3 length is 16 residues. The V end lost 0 bases, the J end lost 4 bases, and 14 bases lay between the germline ends. Germline assignment: CDR1 LGHNA and CDR2 YNFKEQ. The CDR3 loop is CASSQDSSLVADTQYF. In nucleotides, the CDR3 is TGTGCCAGCAGCCAAGATTCGTCACTAGTCGCAGATACGCAGTATTTT.

V usage is TRBV4-3 and J usage is TRBJ2-2; D gene unclear. CDR3 length equals 12 residues. With 4 bases removed from V and 3 bases from J, the gap between germline ends came to 3 bases. Germline V gives CDR1 LGHNA, CDR2 YSLEER. The CDR3 DNA is TGCGCCAGCAGCCGAGACACCGGGGAGCTGTTTTTT. It is translated as CASSRDTGELFF.

This clone was counted only a few times. The chain employs TRBV7-2 and TRBJ1-5; 9 nucleotides align to TRBD1. From germline, CDR1 is SGHTA and CDR2 FQGNSA. The CDR3 runs 15 residues. V trimming: 2 bases; J trimming: 7 bases; junction bases outside the gene matches: 6. The CDR3: CASSLTWTGVQPQHF. The CDR3 DNA reads as TGTGCCAGCAGCTTAACCTGGACAGGGGTCCAGCCCCAGCATTTT.

The V call is TRBV29-1, the J call TRBJ2-7; D may be TRBD1 or TRBD2 (7 bases each). CDR1 SQVTM and CDR2 ANQGSEA come from the germline V gene. The CDR3 sequence is 15 residues long. V was trimmed by 4 bases and J by 6 bases, leaving 22 bases between them. This chain's CDR3 is CSVALGEGAFVEQYF. CDR3 bases: TGCAGCGTTGCCCTCGGGGAGGGGGCCTTCGTCGAGCAGTACTTC.

This chain uses TRBV4-1 with TRBJ2-1, with 7 bases fitting TRBD2. V gave up 0 bases and J gave up 7 bases; unmatched junction bases: 9. Germline V gives CDR1 MGHRA, CDR2 YSYEKL. This CDR3 is built from 16 residues. The CDR3 coding sequence is TGCGCCAGCAGCCAAGATTTGGGCGGGAGATATAATGAGCAGTTCTTC. Translated, it gives CASSQDLGGRYNEQFF.

The V and J genes are TRBV6-6 and TRBJ2-7, with 12 bases matching TRBD2. With 6 bases clipped from V and 5 bases from J, the junction kept 8 bases outside the gene matches. This CDR3 contains 15 residues. From germline, CDR1 is MNHNY and CDR2 SVGAGI (reference sequence). The CDR3 nucleotides read TGTGCCAGCAGAGGCCTAGCGGGAGGGCCCCACGAGCAGTACTTC. Protein sequence: CASRGLAGGPHEQYF.

The rearrangement joins TRBV9 to TRBJ2-3, with 8 bases aligning to TRBD2. The CDR3 contains 15 residues. Unmatched junction bases numbered 6, after V lost 4 bases and J lost 2 bases. The V gene's germline CDR1 is SGDLS and CDR2 YYNGEE. CDR3 in DNA: TGTGCCAGCAGCACTACTAGCGGCTTCACAGATACGCAGTATTTT. Amino acids: CASSTTSGFTDTQYF.

The chain links TRBV7-2 to TRBJ2-7, with 11 bases that match TRBD2. V lost 4 bases and J lost 6; bases outside the gene matches: 8. This CDR3 is built from 15 residues. The germline gives CDR1 SGHTA, CDR2 FQGNSA. The CDR3 DNA is TGTGCCAGCAGCTCCACGACTAGCGGGGAGGTCGAGCAGTACTTC. It is translated as CASSSTTSGEVEQYF.